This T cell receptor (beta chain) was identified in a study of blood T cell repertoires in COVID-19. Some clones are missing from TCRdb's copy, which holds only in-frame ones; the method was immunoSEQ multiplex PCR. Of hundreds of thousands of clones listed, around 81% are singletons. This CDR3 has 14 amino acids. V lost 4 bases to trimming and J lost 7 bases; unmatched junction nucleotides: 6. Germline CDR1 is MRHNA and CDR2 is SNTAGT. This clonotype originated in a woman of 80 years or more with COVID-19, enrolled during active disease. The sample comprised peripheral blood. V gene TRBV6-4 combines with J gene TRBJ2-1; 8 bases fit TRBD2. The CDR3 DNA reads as TGTGCCAGCAGTGTTGCGGGGGGATCTAATGAGCAGTTCTTC. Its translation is CASSVAGGSNEQFF.